The clone carrying this T cell receptor (beta chain) turned up a few times. Its antigen is undetermined. V was cut by 8 bases and J by 0 bases, with 8 bases left in between. Per the germline V gene, CDR1 is SEHNR and CDR2 is FQNEAQ (reference sequence). This CDR3 has 14 amino acids. The investigators amplified TCR beta CDR3 regions from RNA transcripts. TCR CDR3 underwent first-round RT-PCR with the HTBI primer set. TCRdb used MiXCR to reprocess the multiplex PCR reads, holding one entry per CDR3 protein. The sample records 300,000 to 450,000 distinct CDR3 sequences, about a sixth being singletons. The data were taken from a study of T cells in Graves' hyperthyroidism and ophthalmopathy. The diagnoses drew upon clinical symptoms, serum thyroxine and TRAb, thyroid ultrasound and orbital computed tomography. Out of 10 ml of fresh peripheral blood came the PBMCs. Study outcomes and limitations: Among thyroid clonotypes expanded above 0.001, most also appeared in blood.

The sequence was obtained from a woman between 18 and 29 years old with Graves' hyperthyroidism that later progressed to Graves' ophthalmopathy. V usage is TRBV7-9 and J usage is TRBJ2-6; tentative D call: TRBD1 (5 bases). Specimen: blood. CDR3 sequence (DNA): TGTGCCAGCTTCAGGGACTCTGGGGCCAACGTCCTGACTTTC. Its translation is CASFRDSGANVLTF.